This is a list of T cell receptor beta chains from one sample in a study of T cells in localized non-small cell lung cancer. Assay used: immunoSEQ multiplex PCR; TCRdb lists only in-frame clones, some missing. The sample lists tens of thousands of clones, approximately 90% occurring once. The sequencing used peripheral blood, collected before any cancer treatment. These receptors all come from an older female donor with stage I lung adenocarcinoma. The CDR3 runs from the conserved cysteine through the conserved F or W. D genes are given only for firm matches. A row's size may be missing; if present it is once, few, many or a size class.

clone size	V gene	J gene	D gene	CDR3 DNA	CDR3 protein
-	TRBV7-8	TRBJ2-1	-	TGTGCCAGCAGCTTAGGTCAGGGAGTCGGGCCCTACAATGAGCAGTTCTTC	CASSLGQGVGPYNEQFF
-	TRBV9	TRBJ1-4	-	TGTGCCAGCAGCCCGTACTGGGGGGCGGAAAAACTGTTTTTT	CASSPYWGAEKLFF
once	TRBV10-1	TRBJ2-1	TRBD1	TGCGCCAGCAGTGAGTCGGGACAGGGGGTCTACAATGAGCAGTTCTTC	CASSESGQGVYNEQFF
-	TRBV7-9	TRBJ2-1	TRBD2	TGTGCCAGCAGCTTACTAGCGGGGGGTGAGCAGTTCTTC	CASSLLAGGEQFF
-	TRBV7-8	TRBJ1-3	TRBD1	TGTGCCAGCAGCTTAATTAGGACAGGGCTAAGCTCTGGAAACACCATATATTTT	CASSLIRTGLSSGNTIYF
-	TRBV4-1	TRBJ1-1	TRBD1	TGCGCCAGCAGCCAAGGACACAGGGGCACTGAAGCTTTCTTT	CASSQGHRGTEAFF
-	TRBV5-1	TRBJ2-1	TRBD2	TGCGCCAGCAGCAACCCTAGCGGTGTTTACAATGAGCAGTTCTTC	CASSNPSGVYNEQFF
-	TRBV7-8	TRBJ1-3	-	TGTGCCAGCAAGGCAGTCAGCTCTGGAAACACCATATATTTT	CASKAVSSGNTIYF
-	TRBV28	TRBJ1-2	-	TGTGCCAGCAGATTGGGGGCGGGGGACTATGGCTACACCTTC	CASRLGAGDYGYTF
-	TRBV4-1	TRBJ2-1	TRBD1	TGCGCCAGCAGCCACGCATACACAGGGGCGGACAATGAGCAGTTCTTC	CASSHAYTGADNEQFF
once	TRBV5-5	TRBJ2-3	-	TGTGCCAGCAGCTTGGAGTTTGGCGGAAGCACAGATACGCAGTATTTT	CASSLEFGGSTDTQYF
-	TRBV18	TRBJ1-4	-	TGTGCCAGCACTAGGGAAGGCGGGCCATATGAAAAACTGTTTTTT	CASTREGGPYEKLFF
once	TRBV19	TRBJ1-5	-	TGTGCCAGTAGTGGAGGGGGGGCATATAGCAATCAGCCCCAGCATTTT	CASSGGGAYSNQPQHF
-	TRBV7-8	TRBJ2-3	TRBD2	TGTGCCAGCAGCTTGAGACTAGCGGGCACAGATACGCAGTATTTT	CASSLRLAGTDTQYF
-	TRBV4-1	TRBJ2-3	TRBD1	TGCGCCAGCAGTCCCCGGGACAGGGGGAGAGATACGCAGTATTTT	CASSPRDRGRDTQYF
-	TRBV7-2	TRBJ1-5	-	TGTGCCAGCAGCTTATTTATCTCTGGCAATCAGCCCCAGCATTTT	CASSLFISGNQPQHF
-	TRBV19	TRBJ2-1	-	TGTGCCAGTACTCAGAGCCCGGGGGAATGGGTTGAGCAGTTCTTC	CASTQSPGEWVEQFF
-	TRBV18	TRBJ1-5	-	TGTGCCAGCTCAGGGGGCGTCGCGACCTATAGCAATCAGCCCCAGCATTTT	CASSGGVATYSNQPQHF
-	TRBV18	TRBJ1-2	-	TGTGCCAGCTCCCCTCCCGAGGGGACCTATGGCTACACCTTC	CASSPPEGTYGYTF
-	TRBV6-6	TRBJ2-2	-	TGTGCCAGCAGTCCGACCGGGACGGGGAACACCGGGGAGCTGTTTTTT	CASSPTGTGNTGELFF